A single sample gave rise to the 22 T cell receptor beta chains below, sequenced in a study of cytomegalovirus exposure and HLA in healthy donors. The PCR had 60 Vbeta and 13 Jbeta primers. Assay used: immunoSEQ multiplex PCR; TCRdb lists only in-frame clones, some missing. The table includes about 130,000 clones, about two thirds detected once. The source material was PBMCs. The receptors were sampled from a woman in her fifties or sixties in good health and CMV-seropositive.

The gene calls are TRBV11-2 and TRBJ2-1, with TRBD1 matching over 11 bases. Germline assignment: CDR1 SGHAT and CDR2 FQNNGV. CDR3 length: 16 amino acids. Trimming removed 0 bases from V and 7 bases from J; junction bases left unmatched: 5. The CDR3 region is CASSLEIRDRGNEQFF. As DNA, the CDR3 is TGTGCCAGCAGCTTAGAGATCCGGGACAGGGGGAATGAGCAGTTCTTC.

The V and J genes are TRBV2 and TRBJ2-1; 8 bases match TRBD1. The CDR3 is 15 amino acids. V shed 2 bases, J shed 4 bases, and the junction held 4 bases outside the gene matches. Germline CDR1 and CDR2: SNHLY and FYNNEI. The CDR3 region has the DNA TGTGCCAGCAGTGAAATGGGACAGGTATACAATGAGCAGTTCTTC. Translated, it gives CASSEMGQVYNEQFF.

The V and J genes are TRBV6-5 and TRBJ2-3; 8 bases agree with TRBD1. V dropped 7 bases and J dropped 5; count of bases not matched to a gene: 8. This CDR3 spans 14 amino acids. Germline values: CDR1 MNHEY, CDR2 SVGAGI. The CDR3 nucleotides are TGTGCCAGCACCAACAGGGGGTCGGGAGATACGCAGTATTTT. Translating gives CASTNRGSGDTQYF.

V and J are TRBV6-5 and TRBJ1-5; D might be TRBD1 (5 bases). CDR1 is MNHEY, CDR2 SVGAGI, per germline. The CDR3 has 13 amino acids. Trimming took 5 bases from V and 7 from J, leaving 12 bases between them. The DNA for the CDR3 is TGTGCCAGCAGTATGGGGGGTAGCCAGCCCCAGCATTTT. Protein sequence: CASSMGGSQPQHF.

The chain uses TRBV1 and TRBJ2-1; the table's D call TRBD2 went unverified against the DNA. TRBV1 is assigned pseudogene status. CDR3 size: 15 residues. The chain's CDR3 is CTSSGAGDLYNEQFF. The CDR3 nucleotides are TGCACCAGCTCTGGAGCGGGGGATTTGTACAATGAGCAGTTCTTC.

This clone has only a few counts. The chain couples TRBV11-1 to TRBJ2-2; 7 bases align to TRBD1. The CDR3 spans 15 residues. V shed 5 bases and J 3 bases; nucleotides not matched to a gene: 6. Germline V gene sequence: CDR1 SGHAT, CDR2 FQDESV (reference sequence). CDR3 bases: TGTGCCAGCAGCCGACCGACAGGGTACACCGGGGAGCTGTTTTTT. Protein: CASSRPTGYTGELFF.

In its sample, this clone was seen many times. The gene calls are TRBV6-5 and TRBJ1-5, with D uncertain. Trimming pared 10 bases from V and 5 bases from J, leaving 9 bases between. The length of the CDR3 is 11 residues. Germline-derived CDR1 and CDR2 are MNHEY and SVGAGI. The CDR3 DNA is TGTGCCACCGGGAGGGATCAGCCCCAGCATTTT. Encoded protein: CATGRDQPQHF.

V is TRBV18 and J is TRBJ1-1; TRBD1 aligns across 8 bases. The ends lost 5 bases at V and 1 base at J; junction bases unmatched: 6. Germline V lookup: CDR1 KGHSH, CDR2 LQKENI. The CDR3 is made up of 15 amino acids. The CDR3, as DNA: TGTGCCAGCTCATATGGACAGGGAACGAACACTGAAGCTTTCTTT. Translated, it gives CASSYGQGTNTEAFF.

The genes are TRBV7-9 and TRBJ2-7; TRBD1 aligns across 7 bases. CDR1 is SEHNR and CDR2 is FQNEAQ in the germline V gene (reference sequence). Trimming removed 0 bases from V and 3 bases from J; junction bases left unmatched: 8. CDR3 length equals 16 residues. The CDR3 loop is CASSLALRDSVYEQYF. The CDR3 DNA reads TGTGCCAGCAGCTTAGCCTTACGGGACAGTGTCTACGAGCAGTACTTC.

The CDR3 loop reads CASSLQVNTEAFF. CDR3 coding DNA: TGTGCCAGCTCTCTGCAGGTGAACACTGAAGCTTTCTTT. The chain links TRBV6-6 to TRBJ1-1; D is undetermined. CDR1 and CDR2 (germline): MNHNY, SVGAGI (reference sequence). This CDR3 region has 13 residues. V lost 8 bases to trimming and J lost 0 bases, with 10 bases between them.

In nucleotides, the CDR3 is TGTGCCAGCGGAACAGGGGGCTGGACTGAAGCTTTCTTT. Its protein product is CASGTGGWTEAFF. The rearrangement joins TRBV2 to TRBJ1-1; 9 positions agree with TRBD1. This CDR3 contains 13 residues. Germline V lookup: CDR1 SNHLY, CDR2 FYNNEI. J was trimmed by 5 bases and V by 8 bases; bases with no gene match: 6.

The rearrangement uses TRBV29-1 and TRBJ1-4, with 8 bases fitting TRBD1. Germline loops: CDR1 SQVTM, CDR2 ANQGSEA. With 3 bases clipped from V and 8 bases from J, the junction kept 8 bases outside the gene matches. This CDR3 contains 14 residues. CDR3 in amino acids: CSVDVGQGYEKLFF. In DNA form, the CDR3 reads TGCAGCGTTGACGTCGGACAGGGTTACGAAAAACTGTTTTTT.

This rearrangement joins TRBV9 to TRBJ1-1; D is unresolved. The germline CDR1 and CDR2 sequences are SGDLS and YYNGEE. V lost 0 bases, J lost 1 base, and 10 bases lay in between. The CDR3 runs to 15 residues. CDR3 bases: TGTGCCAGCAGCGTAGGGGGAGAGGGGAACACTGAAGCTTTCTTT. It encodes CASSVGGEGNTEAFF.

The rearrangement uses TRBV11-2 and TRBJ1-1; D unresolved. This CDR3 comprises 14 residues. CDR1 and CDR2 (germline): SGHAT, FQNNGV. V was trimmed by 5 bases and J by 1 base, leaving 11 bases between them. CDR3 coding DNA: TGTGCCAGCAGCAATTCGGGGTGGAACACTGAAGCTTTCTTT. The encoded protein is CASSNSGWNTEAFF.

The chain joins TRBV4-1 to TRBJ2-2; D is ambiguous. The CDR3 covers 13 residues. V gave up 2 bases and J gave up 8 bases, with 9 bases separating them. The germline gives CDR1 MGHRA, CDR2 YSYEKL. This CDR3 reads CASSQPAGGELFF. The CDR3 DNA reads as TGCGCCAGCAGCCAACCGGCCGGGGGGGAGCTGTTTTTT.

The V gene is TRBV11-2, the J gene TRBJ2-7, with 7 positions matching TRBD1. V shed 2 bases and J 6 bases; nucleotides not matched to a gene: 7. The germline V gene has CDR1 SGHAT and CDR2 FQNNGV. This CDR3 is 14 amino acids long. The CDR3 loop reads CASSLQGVPLEQYF. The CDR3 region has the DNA TGTGCCAGCAGCTTACAGGGGGTTCCGCTCGAGCAGTACTTC.

The DNA for the CDR3 is TGTGCCAGCAGCTTACAGGCTTTCAATGGCTACACCTTC. The encoded protein is CASSLQAFNGYTF. The chain joins TRBV7-9 to TRBJ1-2; D uncertain. The V gene lost 2 bases and the J gene lost 6 bases, with 10 bases spanning the gap. This CDR3 contains 13 residues. Germline CDR1 is SEHNR and CDR2 is FQNEAQ (reference sequence).

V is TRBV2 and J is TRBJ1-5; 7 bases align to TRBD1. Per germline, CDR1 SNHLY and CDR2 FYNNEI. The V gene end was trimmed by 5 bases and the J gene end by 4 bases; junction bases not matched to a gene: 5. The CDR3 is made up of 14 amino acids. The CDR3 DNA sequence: TGTGCCAGCAGTTGGACAGGCCTTAATCAGCCCCAGCATTTT. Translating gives CASSWTGLNQPQHF.

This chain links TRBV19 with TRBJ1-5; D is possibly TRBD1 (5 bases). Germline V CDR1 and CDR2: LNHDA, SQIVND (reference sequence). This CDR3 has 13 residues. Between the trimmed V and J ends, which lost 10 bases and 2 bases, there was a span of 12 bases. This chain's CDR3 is CATGGAGNQPQHF. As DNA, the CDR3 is TGTGCCACCGGAGGGGCGGGCAATCAGCCCCAGCATTTT.

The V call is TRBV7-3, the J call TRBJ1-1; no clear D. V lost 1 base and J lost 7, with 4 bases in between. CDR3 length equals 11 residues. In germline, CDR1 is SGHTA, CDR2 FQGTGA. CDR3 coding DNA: TGTGCCAGCAGCTTAATATGTGAAGCTTTCTTT. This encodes CASSLICEAFF.

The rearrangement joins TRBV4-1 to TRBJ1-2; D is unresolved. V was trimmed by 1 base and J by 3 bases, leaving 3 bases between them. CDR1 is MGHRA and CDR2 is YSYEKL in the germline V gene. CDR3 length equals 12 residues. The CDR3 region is CASSQGDYGYTF. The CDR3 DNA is TGCGCCAGCAGCCAAGGCGACTATGGCTACACCTTC.

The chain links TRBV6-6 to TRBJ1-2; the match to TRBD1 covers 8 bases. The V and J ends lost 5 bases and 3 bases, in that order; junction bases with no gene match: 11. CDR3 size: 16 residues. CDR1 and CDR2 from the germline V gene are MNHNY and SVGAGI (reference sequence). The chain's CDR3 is CASSQSARGLDYGYTF. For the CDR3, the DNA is TGTGCCAGCAGTCAATCGGCCAGGGGGCTGGACTATGGCTACACCTTC.